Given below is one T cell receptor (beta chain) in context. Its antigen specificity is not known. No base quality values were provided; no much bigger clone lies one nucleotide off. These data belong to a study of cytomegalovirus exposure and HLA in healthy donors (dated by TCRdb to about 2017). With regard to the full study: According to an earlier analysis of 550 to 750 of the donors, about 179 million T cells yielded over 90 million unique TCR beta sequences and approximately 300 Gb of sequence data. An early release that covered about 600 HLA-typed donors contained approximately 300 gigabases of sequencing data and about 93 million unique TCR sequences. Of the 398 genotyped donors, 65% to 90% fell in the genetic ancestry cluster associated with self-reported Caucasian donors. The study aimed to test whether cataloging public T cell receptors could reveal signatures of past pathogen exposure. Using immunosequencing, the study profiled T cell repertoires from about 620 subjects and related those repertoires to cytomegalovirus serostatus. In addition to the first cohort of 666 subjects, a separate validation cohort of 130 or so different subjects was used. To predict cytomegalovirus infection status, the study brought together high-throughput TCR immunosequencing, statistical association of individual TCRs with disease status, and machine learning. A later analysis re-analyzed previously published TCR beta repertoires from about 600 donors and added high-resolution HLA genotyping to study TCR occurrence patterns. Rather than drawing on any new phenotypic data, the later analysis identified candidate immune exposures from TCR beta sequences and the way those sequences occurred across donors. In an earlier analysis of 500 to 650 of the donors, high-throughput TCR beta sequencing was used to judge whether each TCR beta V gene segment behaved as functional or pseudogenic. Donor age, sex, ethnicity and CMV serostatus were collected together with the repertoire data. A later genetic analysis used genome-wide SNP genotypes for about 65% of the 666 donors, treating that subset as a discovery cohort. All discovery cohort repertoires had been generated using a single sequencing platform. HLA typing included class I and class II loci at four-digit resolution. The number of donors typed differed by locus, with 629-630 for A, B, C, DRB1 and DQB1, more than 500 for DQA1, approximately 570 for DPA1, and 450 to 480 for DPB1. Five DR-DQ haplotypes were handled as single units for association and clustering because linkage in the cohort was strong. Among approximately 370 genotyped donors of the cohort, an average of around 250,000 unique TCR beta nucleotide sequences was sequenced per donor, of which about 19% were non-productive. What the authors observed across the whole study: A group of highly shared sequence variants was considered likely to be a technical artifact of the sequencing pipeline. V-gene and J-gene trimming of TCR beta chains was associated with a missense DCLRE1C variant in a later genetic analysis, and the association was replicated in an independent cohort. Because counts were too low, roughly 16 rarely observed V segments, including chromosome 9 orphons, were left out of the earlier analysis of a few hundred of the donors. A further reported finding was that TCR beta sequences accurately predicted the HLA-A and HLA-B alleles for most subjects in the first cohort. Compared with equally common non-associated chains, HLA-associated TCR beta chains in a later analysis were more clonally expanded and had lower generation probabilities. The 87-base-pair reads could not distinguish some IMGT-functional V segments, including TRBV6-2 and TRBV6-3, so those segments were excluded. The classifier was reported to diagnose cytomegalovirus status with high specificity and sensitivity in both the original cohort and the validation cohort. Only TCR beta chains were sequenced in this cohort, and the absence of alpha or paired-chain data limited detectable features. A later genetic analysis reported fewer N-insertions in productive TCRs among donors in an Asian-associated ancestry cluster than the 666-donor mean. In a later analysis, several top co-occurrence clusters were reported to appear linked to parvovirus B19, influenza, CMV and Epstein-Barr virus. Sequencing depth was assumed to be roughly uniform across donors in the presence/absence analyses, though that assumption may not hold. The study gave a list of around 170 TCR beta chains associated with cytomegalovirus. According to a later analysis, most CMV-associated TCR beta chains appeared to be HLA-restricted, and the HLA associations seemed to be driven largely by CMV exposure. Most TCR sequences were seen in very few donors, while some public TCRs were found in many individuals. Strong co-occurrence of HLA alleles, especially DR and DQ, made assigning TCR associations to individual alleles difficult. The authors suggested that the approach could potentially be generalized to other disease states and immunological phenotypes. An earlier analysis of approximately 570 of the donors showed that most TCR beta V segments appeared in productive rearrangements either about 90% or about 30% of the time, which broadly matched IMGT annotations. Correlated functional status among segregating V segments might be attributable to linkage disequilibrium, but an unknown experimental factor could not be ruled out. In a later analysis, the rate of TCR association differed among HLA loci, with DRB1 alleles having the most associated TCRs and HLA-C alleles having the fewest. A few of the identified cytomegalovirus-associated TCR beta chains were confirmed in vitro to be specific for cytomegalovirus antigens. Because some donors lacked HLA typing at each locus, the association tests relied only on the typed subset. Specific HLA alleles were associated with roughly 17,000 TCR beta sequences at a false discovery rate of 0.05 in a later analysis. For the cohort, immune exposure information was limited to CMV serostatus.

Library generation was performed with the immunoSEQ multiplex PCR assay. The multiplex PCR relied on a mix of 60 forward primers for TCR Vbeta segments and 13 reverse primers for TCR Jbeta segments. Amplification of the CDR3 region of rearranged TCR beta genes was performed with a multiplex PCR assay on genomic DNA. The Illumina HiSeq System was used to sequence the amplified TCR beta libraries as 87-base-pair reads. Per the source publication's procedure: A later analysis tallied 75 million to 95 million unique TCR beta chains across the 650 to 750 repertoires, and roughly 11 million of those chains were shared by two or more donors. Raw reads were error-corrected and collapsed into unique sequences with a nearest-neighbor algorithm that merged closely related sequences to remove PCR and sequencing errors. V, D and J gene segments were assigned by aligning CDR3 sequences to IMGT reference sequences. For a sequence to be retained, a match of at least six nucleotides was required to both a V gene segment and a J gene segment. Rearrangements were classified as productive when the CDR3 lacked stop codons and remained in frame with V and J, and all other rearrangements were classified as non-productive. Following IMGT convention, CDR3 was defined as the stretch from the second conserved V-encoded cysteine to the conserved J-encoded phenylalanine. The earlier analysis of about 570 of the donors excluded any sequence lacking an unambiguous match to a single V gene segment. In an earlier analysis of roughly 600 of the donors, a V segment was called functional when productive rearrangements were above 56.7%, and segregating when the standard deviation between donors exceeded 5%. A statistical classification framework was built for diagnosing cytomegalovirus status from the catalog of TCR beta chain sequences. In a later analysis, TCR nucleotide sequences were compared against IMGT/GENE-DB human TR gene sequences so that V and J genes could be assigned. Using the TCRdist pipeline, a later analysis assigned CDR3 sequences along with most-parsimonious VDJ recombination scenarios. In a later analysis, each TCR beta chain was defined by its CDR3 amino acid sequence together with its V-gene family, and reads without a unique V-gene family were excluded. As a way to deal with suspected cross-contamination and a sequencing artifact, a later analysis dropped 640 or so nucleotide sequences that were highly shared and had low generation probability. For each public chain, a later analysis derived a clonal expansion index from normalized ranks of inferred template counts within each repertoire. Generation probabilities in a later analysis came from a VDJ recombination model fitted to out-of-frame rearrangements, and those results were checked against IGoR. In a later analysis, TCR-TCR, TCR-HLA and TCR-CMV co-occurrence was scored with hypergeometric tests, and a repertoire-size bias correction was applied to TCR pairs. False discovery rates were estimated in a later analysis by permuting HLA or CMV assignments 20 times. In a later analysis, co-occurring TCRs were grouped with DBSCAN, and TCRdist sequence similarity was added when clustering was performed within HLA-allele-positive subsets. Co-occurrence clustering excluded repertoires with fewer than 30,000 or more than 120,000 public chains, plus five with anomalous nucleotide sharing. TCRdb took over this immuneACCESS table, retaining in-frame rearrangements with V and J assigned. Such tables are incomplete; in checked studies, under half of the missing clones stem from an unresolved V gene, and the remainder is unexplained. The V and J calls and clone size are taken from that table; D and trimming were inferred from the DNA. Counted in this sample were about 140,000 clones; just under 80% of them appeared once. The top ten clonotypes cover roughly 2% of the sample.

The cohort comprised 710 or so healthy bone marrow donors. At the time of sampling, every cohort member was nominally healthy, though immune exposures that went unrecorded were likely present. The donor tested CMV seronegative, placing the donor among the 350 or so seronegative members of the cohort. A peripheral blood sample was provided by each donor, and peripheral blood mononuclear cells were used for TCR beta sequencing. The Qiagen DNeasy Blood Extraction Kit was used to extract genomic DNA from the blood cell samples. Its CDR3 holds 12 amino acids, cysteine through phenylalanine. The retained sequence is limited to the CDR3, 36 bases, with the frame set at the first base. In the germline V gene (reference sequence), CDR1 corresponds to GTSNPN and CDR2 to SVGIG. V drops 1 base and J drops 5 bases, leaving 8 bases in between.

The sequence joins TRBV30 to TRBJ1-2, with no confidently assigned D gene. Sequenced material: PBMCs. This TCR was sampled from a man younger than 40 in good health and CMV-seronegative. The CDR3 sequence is CAWSAVLYGYTF. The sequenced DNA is TGTGCCTGGAGTGCGGTCCTGTATGGCTACACCTTC.